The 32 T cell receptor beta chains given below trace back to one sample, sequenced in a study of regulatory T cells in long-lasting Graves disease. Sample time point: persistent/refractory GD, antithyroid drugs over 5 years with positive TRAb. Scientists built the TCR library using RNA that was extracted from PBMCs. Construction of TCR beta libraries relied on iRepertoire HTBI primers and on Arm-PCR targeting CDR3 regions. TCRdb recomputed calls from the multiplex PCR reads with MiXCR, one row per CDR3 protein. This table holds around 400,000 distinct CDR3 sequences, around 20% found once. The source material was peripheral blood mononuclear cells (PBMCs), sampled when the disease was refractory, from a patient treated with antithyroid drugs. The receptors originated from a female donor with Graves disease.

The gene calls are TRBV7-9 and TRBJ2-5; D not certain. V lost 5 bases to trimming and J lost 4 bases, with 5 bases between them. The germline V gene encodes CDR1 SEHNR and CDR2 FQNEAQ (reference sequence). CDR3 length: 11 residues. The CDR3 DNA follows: TGTGCCAGCAGCAAATTAGAGACCCAGTACTTC. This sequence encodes CASSKLETQYF.

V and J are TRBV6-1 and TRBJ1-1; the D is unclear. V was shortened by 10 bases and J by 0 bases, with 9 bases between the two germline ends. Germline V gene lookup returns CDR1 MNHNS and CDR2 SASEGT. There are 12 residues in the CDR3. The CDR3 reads CATRLMNTEAFF. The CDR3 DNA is TGTGCCACCCGGCTGATGAACACTGAAGCTTTCTTT.

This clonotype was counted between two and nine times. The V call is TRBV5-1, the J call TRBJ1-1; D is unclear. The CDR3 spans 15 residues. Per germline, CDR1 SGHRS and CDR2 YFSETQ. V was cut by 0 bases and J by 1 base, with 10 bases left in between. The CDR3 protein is CASSLVPGSNTEAFF. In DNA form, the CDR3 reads TGCGCCAGCAGCTTGGTCCCAGGCTCGAACACTGAAGCTTTCTTT.

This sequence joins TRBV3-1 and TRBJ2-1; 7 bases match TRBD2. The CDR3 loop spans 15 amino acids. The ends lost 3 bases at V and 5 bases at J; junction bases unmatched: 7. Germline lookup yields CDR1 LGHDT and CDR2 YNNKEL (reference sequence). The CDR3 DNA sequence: TGTGCCAGCAGCCACGGGACTACCCTGAACAATGAGCAGTTCTTC. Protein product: CASSHGTTLNNEQFF.

The DNA of the CDR3 is TGTGCCATCAATGGCAGGGAGAACACTGAAGCTTTCTTT. Its protein product is CAINGRENTEAFF. V usage is TRBV10-3 and J usage is TRBJ1-1, with D possibly being TRBD1 (5 bases). Trimming took off 7 bases at V and 1 base at J, with 10 bases between the two ends. Germline CDR1 ENHRY, CDR2 SYGVKD. This CDR3 spans 13 amino acids.

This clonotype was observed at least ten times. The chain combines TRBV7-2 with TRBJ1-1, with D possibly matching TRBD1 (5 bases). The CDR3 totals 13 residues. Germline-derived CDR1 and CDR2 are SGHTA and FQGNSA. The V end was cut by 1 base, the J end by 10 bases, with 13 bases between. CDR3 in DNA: TGTGCCAGCAGCTTAGGTGGTGGGGGGGGAGCTTTCTTT. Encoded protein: CASSLGGGGGAFF.

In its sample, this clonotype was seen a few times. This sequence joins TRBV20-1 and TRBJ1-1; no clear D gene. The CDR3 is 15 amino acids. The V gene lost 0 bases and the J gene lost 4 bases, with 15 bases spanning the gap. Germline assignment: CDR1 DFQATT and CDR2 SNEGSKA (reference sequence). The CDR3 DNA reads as TGCAGTGCTAGAGATTTGGCGGGGAAGGGCACTGAAGCTTTCTTT. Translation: CSARDLAGKGTEAFF.

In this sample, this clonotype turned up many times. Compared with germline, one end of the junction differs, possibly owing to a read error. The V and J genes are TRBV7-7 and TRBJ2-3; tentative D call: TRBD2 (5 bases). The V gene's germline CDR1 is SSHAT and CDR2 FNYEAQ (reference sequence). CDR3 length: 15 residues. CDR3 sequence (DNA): TGTGCTAGCAGCTTAGCGCTTGGAGATGGGGATACGCAGTATTTT. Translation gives CASSLALGDGDTQYF.

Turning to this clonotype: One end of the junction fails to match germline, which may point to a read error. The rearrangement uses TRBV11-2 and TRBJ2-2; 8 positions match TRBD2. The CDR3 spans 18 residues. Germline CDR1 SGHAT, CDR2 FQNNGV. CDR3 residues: CASSLGAGTSRVTGELFF. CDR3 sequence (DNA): TGCGCCAGCAGCTTAGGGGCCGGGACTAGTAGGGTCACCGGGGAGCTGTTTTTT.

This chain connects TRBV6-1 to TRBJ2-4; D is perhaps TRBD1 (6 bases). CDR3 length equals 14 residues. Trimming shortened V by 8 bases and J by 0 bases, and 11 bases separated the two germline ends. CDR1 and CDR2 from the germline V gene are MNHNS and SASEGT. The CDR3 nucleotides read TGTGCCAGCGCAACAGGGATAGCCAAAAACATTCAGTACTTC. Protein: CASATGIAKNIQYF.

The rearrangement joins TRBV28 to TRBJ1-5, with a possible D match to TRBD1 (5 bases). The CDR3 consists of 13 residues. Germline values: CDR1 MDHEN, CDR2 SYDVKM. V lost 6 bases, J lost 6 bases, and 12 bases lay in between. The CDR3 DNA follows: TGTGCCAGCAGCCCCAGGGCGGGTCAGCCCCAGCATTTT. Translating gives CASSPRAGQPQHF. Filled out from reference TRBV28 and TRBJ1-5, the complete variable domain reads DVKVTQSSRYLVKRTGEKVFLECVQDMDHENMFWYRQDPGLGLRLIYFSYDVKMKEKGDIPEGYSVSREKKERFSLILESASTNQTSMYLCASSPRAGQPQHFGDGTRLSIL.

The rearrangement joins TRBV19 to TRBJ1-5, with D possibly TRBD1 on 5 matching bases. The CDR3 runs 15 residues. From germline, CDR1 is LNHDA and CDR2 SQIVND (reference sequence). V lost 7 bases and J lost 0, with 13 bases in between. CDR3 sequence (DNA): TGTGCCAGTACCTCGGGGGGGGATAGCAATCAGCCCCAGCATTTT. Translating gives CASTSGGDSNQPQHF.

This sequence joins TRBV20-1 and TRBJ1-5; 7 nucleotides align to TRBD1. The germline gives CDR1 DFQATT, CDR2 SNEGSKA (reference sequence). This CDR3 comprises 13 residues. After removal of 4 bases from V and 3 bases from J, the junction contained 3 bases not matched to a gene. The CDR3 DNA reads TGCAGTGCTAATACAGGGGTCAATCAGCCCCAGCATTTT. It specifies CSANTGVNQPQHF.

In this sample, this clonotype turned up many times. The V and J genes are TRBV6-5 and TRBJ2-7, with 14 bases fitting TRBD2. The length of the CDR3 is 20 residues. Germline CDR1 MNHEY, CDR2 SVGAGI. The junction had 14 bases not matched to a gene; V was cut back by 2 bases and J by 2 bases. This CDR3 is CASSYPVPGLAGVPPYEQYF. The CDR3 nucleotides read TGTGCCAGCAGTTACCCGGTCCCGGGACTAGCGGGAGTCCCTCCCTACGAGCAGTACTTC.

The CDR3 loop is CASSPESTEAFF. The CDR3, as DNA: TGTGCCAGCAGCCCGGAATCAACCGAAGCTTTCTTT. The chain carries TRBV7-9 and TRBJ1-1; unclear D gene. Germline V lookup: CDR1 SEHNR, CDR2 FQNEAQ (reference sequence). V was cut by 5 bases and J by 8 bases, with 12 bases left in between. The length of the CDR3 is 12 residues.

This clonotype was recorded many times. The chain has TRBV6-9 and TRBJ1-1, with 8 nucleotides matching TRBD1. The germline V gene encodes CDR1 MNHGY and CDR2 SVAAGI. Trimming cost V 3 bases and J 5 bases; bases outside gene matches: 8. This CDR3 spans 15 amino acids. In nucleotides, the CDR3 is TGTGCCAGCAGTTACGACGACAGGGGTAGGACTGAAGCTTTCTTT. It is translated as CASSYDDRGRTEAFF.

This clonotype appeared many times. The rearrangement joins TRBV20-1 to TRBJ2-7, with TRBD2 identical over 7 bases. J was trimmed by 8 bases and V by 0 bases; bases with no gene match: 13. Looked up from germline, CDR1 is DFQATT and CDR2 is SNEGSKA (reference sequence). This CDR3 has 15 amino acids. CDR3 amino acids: CSARDSGGGLEKQYF. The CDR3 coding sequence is TGCAGTGCTAGAGATTCCGGCGGGGGACTTGAGAAGCAGTACTTC.

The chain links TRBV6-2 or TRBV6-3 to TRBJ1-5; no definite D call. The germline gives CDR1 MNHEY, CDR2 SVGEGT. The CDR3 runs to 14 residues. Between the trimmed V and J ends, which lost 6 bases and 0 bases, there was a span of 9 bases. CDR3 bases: TGTGCCAGCAGGGGCCCTATTAGCAATCAGCCCCAGCATTTT. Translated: CASRGPISNQPQHF.

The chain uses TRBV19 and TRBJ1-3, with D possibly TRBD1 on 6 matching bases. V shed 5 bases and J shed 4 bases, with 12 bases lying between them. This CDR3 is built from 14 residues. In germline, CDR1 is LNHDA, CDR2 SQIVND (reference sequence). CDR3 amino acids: CASSRQAEGNTIYF. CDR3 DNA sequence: TGTGCCAGTAGTCGACAGGCTGAGGGAAACACCATATATTTT.

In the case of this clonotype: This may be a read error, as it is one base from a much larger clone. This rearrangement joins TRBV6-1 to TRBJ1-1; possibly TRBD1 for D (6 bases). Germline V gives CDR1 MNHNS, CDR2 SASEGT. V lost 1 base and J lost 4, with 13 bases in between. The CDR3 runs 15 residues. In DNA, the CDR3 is TGTGCCAGCAGTGAAGTCCAGGGGATGAGCACTGAAGCTTTCTTT. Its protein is CASSEVQGMSTEAFF.

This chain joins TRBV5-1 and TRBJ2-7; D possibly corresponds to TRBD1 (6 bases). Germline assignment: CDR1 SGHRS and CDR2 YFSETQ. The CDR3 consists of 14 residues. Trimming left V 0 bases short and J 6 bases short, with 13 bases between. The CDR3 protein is CASSLDRALSEQYF. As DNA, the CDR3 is TGCGCCAGCAGCTTGGACAGGGCTCTGTCCGAGCAGTACTTC.

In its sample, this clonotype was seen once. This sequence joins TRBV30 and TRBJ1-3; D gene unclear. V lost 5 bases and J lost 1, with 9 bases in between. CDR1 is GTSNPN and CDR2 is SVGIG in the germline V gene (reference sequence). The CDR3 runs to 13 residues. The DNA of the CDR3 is TGTGCCTGGGGAGGGAGTTCTGGAAACACCATATATTTT. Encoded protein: CAWGGSSGNTIYF. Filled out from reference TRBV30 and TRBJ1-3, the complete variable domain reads SQTIHQWPATLVQPVGSPLSLECTVEGTSNPNLYWYRQAAGRGLQLLFYSVGIGQISSEVPQNLSASRPQDRQFILSSKKLLLSDSGFYLCAWGGSSGNTIYFGEGSWLTVV.

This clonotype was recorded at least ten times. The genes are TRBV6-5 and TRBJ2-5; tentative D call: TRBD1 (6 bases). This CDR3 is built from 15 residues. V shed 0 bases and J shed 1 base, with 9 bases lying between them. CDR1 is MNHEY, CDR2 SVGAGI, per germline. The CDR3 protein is CASSYSWTAQETQYF. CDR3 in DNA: TGTGCCAGCAGTTACTCATGGACAGCCCAAGAGACCCAGTACTTC.

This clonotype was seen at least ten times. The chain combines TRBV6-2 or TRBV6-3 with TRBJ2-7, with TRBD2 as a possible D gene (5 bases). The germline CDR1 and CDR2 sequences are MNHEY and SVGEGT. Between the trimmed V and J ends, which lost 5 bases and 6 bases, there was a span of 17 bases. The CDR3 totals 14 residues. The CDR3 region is CASSPGGWGSEQYF. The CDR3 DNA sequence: TGTGCCAGCAGTCCCGGAGGTTGGGGTTCCGAGCAGTACTTC.

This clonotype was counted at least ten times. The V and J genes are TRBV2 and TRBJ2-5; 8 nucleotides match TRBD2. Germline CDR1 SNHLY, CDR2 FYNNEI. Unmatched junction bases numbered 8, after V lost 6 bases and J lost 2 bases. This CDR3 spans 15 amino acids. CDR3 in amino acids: CASRNELAVQETQYF. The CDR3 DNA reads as TGTGCCAGCAGAAACGAACTAGCGGTACAAGAGACCCAGTACTTC.

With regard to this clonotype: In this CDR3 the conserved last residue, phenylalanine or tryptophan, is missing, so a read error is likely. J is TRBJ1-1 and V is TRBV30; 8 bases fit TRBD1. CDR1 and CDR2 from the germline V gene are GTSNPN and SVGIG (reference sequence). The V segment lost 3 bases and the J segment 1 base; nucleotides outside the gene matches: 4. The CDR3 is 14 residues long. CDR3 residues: CAWSEDRGNTEAFS. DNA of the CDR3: TGTGCCTGGAGCGAAGACAGGGGGAACACTGAAGCTTTCTCT.

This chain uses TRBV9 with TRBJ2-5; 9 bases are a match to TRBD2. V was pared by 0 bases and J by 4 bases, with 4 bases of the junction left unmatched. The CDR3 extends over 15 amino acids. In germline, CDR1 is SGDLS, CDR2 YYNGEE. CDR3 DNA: TGTGCCAGCAGCGTAGGGGTAGCGGGAGCAGAGACCCAGTACTTC. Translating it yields CASSVGVAGAETQYF.

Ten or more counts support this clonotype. For the CDR3, the DNA is TGTGCCAGCAGTTACTCATCAGAGACCCAGTACTTC. Amino acids: CASSYSSETQYF. The chain employs TRBV12-3 or TRBV12-4 and TRBJ2-5; D is uncertain. The CDR3 totals 12 residues. V lost 4 bases, J lost 4 bases, and 7 bases lay in between.

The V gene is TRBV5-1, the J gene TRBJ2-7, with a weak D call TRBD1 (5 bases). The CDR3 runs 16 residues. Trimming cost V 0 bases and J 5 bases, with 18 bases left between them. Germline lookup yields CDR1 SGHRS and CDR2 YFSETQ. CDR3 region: CASSLAGLVGAHEQYF. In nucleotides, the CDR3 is TGCGCCAGCAGCTTGGCCGGATTGGTAGGGGCCCACGAGCAGTACTTC.

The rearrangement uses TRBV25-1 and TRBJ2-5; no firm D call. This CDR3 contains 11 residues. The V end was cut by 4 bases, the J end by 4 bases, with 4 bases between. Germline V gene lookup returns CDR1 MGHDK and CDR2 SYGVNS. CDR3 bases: TGTGCCAGCAGTGGCCTAGAGACCCAGTACTTC. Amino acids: CASSGLETQYF.

Here the CDR3 reads CASSPPVRYGYTF. In DNA form, the CDR3 reads TGTGCCAGCAGCCCCCCGGTTCGCTATGGCTACACCTTC. This rearrangement joins TRBV7-2 to TRBJ1-2; D not certain. In germline, CDR1 is SGHTA, CDR2 FQGNSA. Trimming removed 5 bases at V and 4 bases at J, with 11 bases between. The CDR3 covers 13 residues.

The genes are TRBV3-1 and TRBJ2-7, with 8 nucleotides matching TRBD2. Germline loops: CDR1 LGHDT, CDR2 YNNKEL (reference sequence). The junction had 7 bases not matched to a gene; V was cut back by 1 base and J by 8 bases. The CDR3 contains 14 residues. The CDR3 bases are TGTGCCAGCAGCCAAGCCAGCGGGAGAGAGAAGCAGTACTTC. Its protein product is CASSQASGREKQYF.